A single sample gave rise to the 31 T cell receptor beta chains below, sequenced in a study of early T cells in non-severe SARS-CoV-2 infection. TCRdb itself ran the 5' RACE reads through MiXCR, one entry per CDR3 protein. The sample consists of 85,000 to 100,000 distinct CDR3 sequences, around a sixth of them appearing once. Source: whole blood, taken at baseline. Receptor source: an adult who was a healthcare worker with PCR-confirmed SARS-CoV-2 infection or an uninfected control (not recorded which).

This clonotype was observed a handful of times. The rearrangement joins TRBV20-1 to TRBJ2-1, with 8 bases fitting TRBD2. This CDR3 spans 12 amino acids. Losses at the gene ends were 1 base for V and 16 bases for J; bases not matched to a gene: 9. Germline CDR1 is DFQATT and CDR2 is SNEGSKA (reference sequence). The CDR3 protein is CSARVPGAGGFF. DNA for the CDR3: TGCAGTGCTAGAGTACCCGGCGCGGGGGGCTTCTTC.

This clonotype has a handful of counts. The gene calls are TRBV6-1 and TRBJ2-7; a possible D gene is TRBD1 (6 bases). Germline CDR1 is MNHNS and CDR2 is SASEGT. This CDR3 has 15 amino acids. V was clipped by 8 bases and J by 2 bases, with 19 bases between them. This CDR3 reads CASVPHWGPPYEQYF. The DNA for the CDR3 is TGTGCCAGCGTACCACATTGGGGGCCGCCCTACGAGCAGTACTTC.

The chain links TRBV6-6 to TRBJ2-1; 7 positions agree with TRBD1. The CDR3 is 12 amino acids. The germline gives CDR1 MNHNY, CDR2 SVGAGI (reference sequence). With 5 bases clipped from V and 12 bases from J, the junction kept 7 bases outside the gene matches. This CDR3 is CASSPEYRGQFF. In nucleotides, the CDR3 is TGTGCCAGCAGTCCAGAATACAGGGGGCAGTTCTTC.

CDR3 nucleotide sequence: TGTGCCAGCAGCTCTGACTCAGGGATTTTAGACCTTAACTATGGCTACACCTTC. This gives the protein CASSSDSGILDLNYGYTF. The V gene is TRBV7-8, the J gene TRBJ1-2; a possible D gene is TRBD1 (5 bases). Trimming removed 4 bases at V and 1 base at J, with 22 bases between. CDR1 and CDR2 from the germline V gene are SGHVS and FQNEAQ. The CDR3 spans 18 residues.

This clonotype was seen at least ten times. CDR3 in amino acids: CASRAGGSNQPQHF. The CDR3, as DNA: TGTGCCAGCAGGGCAGGGGGCAGCAATCAGCCCCAGCATTTT. The chain employs TRBV27 and TRBJ1-5, with TRBD1 matching 8 bases. V shed 6 bases, J shed 1 base, and the junction held 2 bases outside the gene matches. CDR3 size: 14 residues. Germline assignment: CDR1 MNHEY and CDR2 SMNVEV (reference sequence).

V gene TRBV7-2 combines with J gene TRBJ1-1, with no clear D. V was pared by 5 bases and J by 7 bases, with 14 bases between. Germline assignment: CDR1 SGHTA and CDR2 FQGNSA. The CDR3 contains 13 residues. The CDR3 sequence: CASSDRPLGEAFF. The CDR3 nucleotides read TGTGCCAGCAGCGATAGGCCGCTGGGTGAAGCTTTCTTT.

There are a few counts of this clonotype. This chain uses TRBV19 with TRBJ2-3; no clear D gene. This CDR3 has 13 residues. V was cut by 6 bases and J by 6 bases, with 13 bases left in between. In germline, CDR1 is LNHDA, CDR2 SQIVND (reference sequence). Here the CDR3 reads CASSHNPTDTQYF. The CDR3 region has the DNA TGTGCCAGTAGCCACAACCCGACCGATACGCAGTATTTT.

The rearrangement links TRBV6-6 to TRBJ2-3, with TRBD2 matching 9 bases. V was pared by 7 bases and J by 4 bases, with 3 bases of the junction left unmatched. The CDR3 totals 13 residues. CDR1 MNHNY and CDR2 SVGAGI come from the germline V gene (reference sequence). The CDR3 sequence is CASTEREADTQYF. DNA for the CDR3: TGTGCCAGCACTGAGCGGGAGGCAGATACGCAGTATTTT.

The rearrangement uses TRBV5-6 and TRBJ2-1; D call uncertain. Germline CDR1 SGHDT, CDR2 YYEEEE. Trimming stripped 5 bases from V and 7 bases from J, with 13 bases between. This CDR3 is built from 13 residues. The CDR3 loop is CASSSGRWNEQFF. For the CDR3, the DNA is TGTGCCAGCAGTTCCGGCCGGTGGAATGAGCAGTTCTTC.

The rearrangement links TRBV20-1 to TRBJ2-5; 9 bases match TRBD1. The trim removed 5 bases at V and 5 bases at J, leaving 3 bases unmatched. The CDR3 spans 12 residues. Per germline, CDR1 DFQATT and CDR2 SNEGSKA (reference sequence). For the CDR3, the DNA is TGCAGTGCTGCGGACAGGGGTGAGACCCAGTACTTC. It encodes CSAADRGETQYF.

This clonotype was counted at least ten times. The chain is built from TRBV12-3 or TRBV12-4 and TRBJ2-7; 10 nucleotides align to TRBD2. J lost 0 bases, V lost 6 bases, and 2 bases had no gene match. The CDR3 runs to 14 residues. The CDR3 here is CASRLAGSSYEQYF. CDR3 DNA: TGTGCCAGCAGACTAGCGGGGTCCTCCTACGAGCAGTACTTC.

The chain joins TRBV3-1 to TRBJ2-1, with TRBD2 matching 9 bases. V gave up 7 bases and J gave up 8 bases; unmatched junction bases: 18. Germline V CDR1 and CDR2: LGHDT, YNNKEL (reference sequence). The CDR3 extends over 17 amino acids. As DNA, the CDR3 is TGTGCCAGCACTCTCACGGGCCGAGCGGGAGGAGGTGATGAGCAGTTCTTC. This translates into CASTLTGRAGGGDEQFF.

The chain uses TRBV7-6 and TRBJ2-7; 10 bases align to TRBD2. With 5 bases clipped from V and 2 bases from J, the junction kept 15 bases outside the gene matches. This CDR3 is built from 18 residues. Germline V gene data show CDR1 as SGHVS and CDR2 as FNYEAQ. This CDR3 is CASSPEVASGGPPYEQYF. The CDR3 bases are TGTGCCAGCAGCCCCGAGGTGGCTAGCGGGGGTCCTCCCTACGAGCAGTACTTC.

This clonotype was found a few times. This chain connects TRBV7-2 to TRBJ2-2; the match to TRBD2 covers 8 bases. The junction had 5 bases not matched to a gene; V was cut back by 5 bases and J by 3 bases. The CDR3 has 15 amino acids. Per the germline V gene, CDR1 is SGHTA and CDR2 is FQGNSA. The CDR3 reads CASSGSGTYTGELFF. Here the CDR3 DNA reads TGTGCCAGCAGCGGTAGCGGGACTTACACCGGGGAGCTGTTTTTT.

The table lists this clonotype with a few counts. V and J are TRBV3-1 and TRBJ2-7; TRBD2 might be the D (6 bases). CDR1 and CDR2 (germline): LGHDT, YNNKEL (reference sequence). This CDR3 is built from 18 residues. Trimming took 6 bases from V and 0 from J, leaving 24 bases between them. CDR3 DNA: TGTGCCAGCAGTTTTACTTATGTGCGGGACTCGAGCTCCTACGAGCAGTACTTC. Encoded protein: CASSFTYVRDSSSYEQYF.

V is TRBV10-2 and J is TRBJ2-1; a possible D gene is TRBD1 (6 bases). Germline CDR1 and CDR2: WSHSY and SAAADI. This CDR3 has 15 amino acids. The V gene lost 6 bases and the J gene lost 0 bases, with 12 bases spanning the gap. In nucleotides, the CDR3 is TGCGCCAGCAGGACACAGGGAAGCTCCTACAATGAGCAGTTCTTC. It codes for CASRTQGSSYNEQFF.

This clonotype was seen many times. The chain joins TRBV24-1 to TRBJ2-1; possibly TRBD1 or TRBD2 for D (5 bases each). Trimming pared 5 bases from V and 9 bases from J, leaving 16 bases between. Germline V gene sequence: CDR1 KGHDR, CDR2 SFDVKD. The CDR3 contains 14 residues. The CDR3 reads CATSAQGWGREQFF. CDR3 nucleotides: TGTGCCACCAGTGCTCAGGGATGGGGACGTGAGCAGTTCTTC.

The J gene is TRBJ1-2, the V gene TRBV7-9; the D is unclear. The length of the CDR3 is 14 residues. V was shortened by 3 bases and J by 5 bases, with 13 bases between the two germline ends. The germline gives CDR1 SEHNR, CDR2 FQNEAQ (reference sequence). The CDR3 is CASSFTTSLYGYTF. In nucleotides, the CDR3 is TGTGCCAGCAGCTTTACAACATCCCTTTATGGCTACACCTTC.

The chain recombines TRBV7-8 with TRBJ2-1; D gene ambiguous. The germline V gene has CDR1 SGHVS and CDR2 FQNEAQ. V was shortened by 2 bases and J by 8 bases, with 10 bases between the two germline ends. The CDR3 sequence is 13 residues long. CDR3 residues: CASSLSPDYEQFF. DNA for the CDR3: TGTGCCAGCAGCTTATCTCCGGATTATGAGCAGTTCTTC.

This chain joins TRBV28 and TRBJ2-7; D ambiguous. CDR1 is MDHEN, CDR2 SYDVKM, per germline. V dropped 2 bases and J dropped 0 bases, with 8 bases sitting between them. The CDR3 totals 14 residues. CDR3 nucleotides: TGTGCCAGCAGTTTAGGACGGAGCTCCTACGAGCAGTACTTC. It codes for CASSLGRSSYEQYF.

This clonotype occurred a few times. The chain recombines TRBV7-2 with TRBJ2-7; 9 bases match TRBD2. Germline CDR1 SGHTA, CDR2 FQGNSA. The CDR3 sequence is 15 residues long. Trimming at V came to 1 base and at J to 4 bases, leaving 5 bases not matched to a gene. The CDR3 DNA is TGTGCCAGCAGCTTAGTAGCTAGCGGGACATACGAGCAGTACTTC. This translates into CASSLVASGTYEQYF.

V and J are TRBV7-2 and TRBJ2-7; D perhaps matches TRBD2 (6 bases). The CDR3 totals 16 residues. V lost 1 base and J lost 2, with 15 bases in between. Germline lookup yields CDR1 SGHTA and CDR2 FQGNSA. CDR3 DNA sequence: TGTGCCAGCAGCTTAGTAGACCGGGAGCGCGCCTACGAGCAGTACTTC. Protein product: CASSLVDRERAYEQYF. Full variable domain (remainder filled in from reference TRBV7-2 and TRBJ2-7): GAGVSQSPSNKVTEKGKDVELRCDPISGHTALYWYRQSLGQGLEFLIYFQGNSAPDKSGLPSDRFSAERTGGSVSTLTIQRTQQEDSAVYLCASSLVDRERAYEQYFGPGTRLTVT.

This clonotype occurred once. The chain is built from TRBV28 and TRBJ2-7; D unresolved. This CDR3 is 12 amino acids long. V lost 5 bases, J lost 2 bases, and 7 bases lay in between. Looked up from germline, CDR1 is MDHEN and CDR2 is SYDVKM. CDR3 amino acids: CASSTGPYEQYF. Here the CDR3 DNA reads TGTGCCAGCAGTACCGGGCCCTACGAGCAGTACTTC.

The sample holds a few counts of this clonotype. The chain has TRBV5-1 and TRBJ2-3, with D tentatively TRBD1 (6 bases). V lost 4 bases and J 0 bases, leaving 9 bases between the germline ends. Germline CDR1 is SGHRS and CDR2 is YFSETQ. CDR3 size: 14 residues. The chain's CDR3 is CASSVDRSTDTQYF. The CDR3 DNA sequence: TGCGCCAGCAGCGTGGACAGAAGCACAGATACGCAGTATTTT.

V usage is TRBV18 and J usage is TRBJ1-3; D is unresolved. The V gene's germline CDR1 is KGHSH and CDR2 LQKENI. This CDR3 contains 15 residues. V lost 6 bases to trimming and J lost 5 bases, with 17 bases between them. The chain's CDR3 is CASSLASNARNTIYF. In DNA form, the CDR3 reads TGTGCCAGCTCCCTGGCCAGTAACGCGAGAAACACCATATATTTT.

This chain links TRBV7-9 with TRBJ2-7; D gene uncertain. V was cut by 6 bases and J by 0 bases, with 6 bases left in between. Germline V lookup: CDR1 SEHNR, CDR2 FQNEAQ (reference sequence). The CDR3 contains 12 residues. The CDR3 bases are TGTGCCAGCAGGGGCAGCTCCTACGAGCAGTACTTC. This codes for CASRGSSYEQYF.

The chain has TRBV20-1 and TRBJ2-3; D may be TRBD2 (5 bases). CDR1 is DFQATT and CDR2 is SNEGSKA in the germline V gene (reference sequence). The CDR3 loop spans 16 amino acids. With 0 bases removed from V and 4 bases from J, the gap between germline ends came to 17 bases. CDR3 protein: CSARDRTPISPDTQYF. The DNA for the CDR3 is TGCAGTGCTAGAGATAGGACTCCCATATCCCCAGATACGCAGTATTTT.

The table lists this clonotype with a few counts. The chain couples TRBV3-1 to TRBJ2-3, with 9 bases that match TRBD2. The length of the CDR3 is 18 residues. The V gene's germline CDR1 is LGHDT and CDR2 YNNKEL (reference sequence). Losses at the gene ends were 0 bases for V and 3 bases for J; bases not matched to a gene: 10. In DNA, the CDR3 is TGTGCCAGCAGCCAAGAGTTGTGGCGGGAGGGCCCTACAGATACGCAGTATTTT. This translates into CASSQELWREGPTDTQYF.

V usage is TRBV29-1 and J usage is TRBJ2-7, with D possibly being TRBD1 (6 bases). V lost 3 bases and J lost 5, with 8 bases in between. The germline V gene encodes CDR1 SQVTM and CDR2 ANQGSEA. This CDR3 region has 11 residues. The DNA for the CDR3 is TGCAGCGTTGATGGGGGCCACGAGCAGTACTTC. This translates into CSVDGGHEQYF.

The chain carries TRBV20-1 and TRBJ1-6, with TRBD1 as a possible D gene (6 bases). Trimming shortened V by 4 bases and J by 7 bases, and 20 bases separated the two germline ends. CDR3 length equals 16 residues. The germline V gene encodes CDR1 DFQATT and CDR2 SNEGSKA (reference sequence). This CDR3 reads CSAKKAGTSPNSPLHF. CDR3 nucleotides: TGCAGTGCTAAGAAAGCCGGGACATCCCCCAATTCACCCCTCCACTTT.

This clonotype was seen many times. J is TRBJ2-5 and V is TRBV7-3; maybe TRBD1 (6 bases). Germline lookup yields CDR1 SGHTA and CDR2 FQGTGA. CDR3 length equals 13 residues. The V and J ends lost 6 bases and 3 bases respectively, with 11 bases between them. Here the CDR3 DNA reads TGTGCCAGCAGTCGGGACATAAAAGAGACCCAGTACTTC. Translating it yields CASSRDIKETQYF.